The present entry profiles one TCR beta chain with its context. In its sample, this clonotype was seen many times. Its antigen is unknown. The input lacks base qualities; no much larger clone sits a single base away. The data stem from a study of regulatory T cells in long-lasting Graves disease (dated by TCRdb to the early 2020s). A note on the overall study: In the newly diagnosed Graves' disease group, patients had been taking antithyroid drugs for less than 3 months. Peripheral blood TCR sequencing and RNA sequencing compared persistent Graves' disease patients with newly diagnosed Graves' disease patients. The study took place in China and was registered as a clinical trial. TCR sequencing covered some 13 persistent and approximately 20 newly diagnosed Graves' disease patients, some 33 samples in total.

The CDR3, from cysteine to phenylalanine, totals 15 residues. Only CDR3 DNA remains: 45 bases, in frame from the first base. V trim: 6 bases; J trim: 1 base; unmatched bases: 4. CDR1 is given as SGHNT and CDR2 as YENEEA, both from the germline V gene. The paper's findings and limits, for the study overall: Only the TCR beta chain was sequenced and analyzed. Because the primary lesion, thyroid tissue, could not be accessed, the study looked at peripheral blood alone. The authors acknowledged the small sample size as a limitation that may reduce accuracy. TRBV28, TRBJ1-2 and TRBJ2-5 were preferentially used in persistent disease, while TRBV20-1 and TRBJ2-1 were favored in newly diagnosed disease. A larger number of public clonotypes was shared among persistent patients (under 3,000) than among newly diagnosed patients (about 990). Persistent Graves' disease patients showed lower TCR Shannon entropy and fewer highly expanded clones than newly diagnosed patients, suggesting clonal expansion.

The library was obtained by multiplex PCR. For sequencing, an Illumina HiSeq 4000 was employed. CDR3 regions were amplified by Arm-PCR with iRepertoire HTBI primers to construct TCR beta libraries. PCR products were gel purified before sequencing. The study's processing was this. Gene usage analysis of CDR3 amino acid clonotypes used the 60 to 80 TRBV and 14 to 15 TRBJ segments found across samples. COPE and FqMerger were used to merge the filtered high-quality paired reads into contigs. Contigs were aligned with BLAST to IMGT TRBV, TRBD and TRBJ reference genes, and CDR3 was defined per IMGT. Any clonotype with a frequency above 0.1% was counted as a highly expanded clone. Shannon entropy served as the measure of repertoire diversity, while the Gini coefficient captured V-J evenness. Clonotypes shared by more than one individual were considered public. Using fastp trimming at Q25 and MiXCR clonotype assembly, TCRdb reanalyzed the public sequencing data and kept in-frame beta chains. CDR3 protein duplicates are merged, each entry listing the most common genes and DNA. The V and J calls reflect TCRdb's pipeline rather than the authors' work. The sample records some 200,000 distinct CDR3 sequences, roughly a fifth of which are singletons. The top ten hold 12% of the sample.

Interpreted using the paper, the time point label stands for: newly diagnosed GD, antithyroid drugs for less than 3 months. RNA was extracted from PBMCs in TRIzol for both TCR sequencing and RNA sequencing. The diagnosis of Graves' disease was made according to American Thyroid Association guidelines. Recruitment of patients was carried out at an endocrinology department in Xi'an, China. From each patient, 7.5 to 9.5 milliliters of peripheral blood was collected into an EDTA anticoagulant tube. Ficoll Paque Plus density gradient separation was used to isolate PBMCs, and no additional T cell sorting was done. An Agilent 2100 Bioanalyzer and agarose gel were used to check RNA quality, while a NanoDrop 2000 measured RNA concentration. These records were also assigned to another study, of T cells in Graves' hyperthyroidism and ophthalmopathy. The second source states: Stable Graves' hyperthyroidism was defined as the absence of progression to ophthalmopathy over 18 months of follow-up. Hyperthyroidism patients were aged 18 to 65 years and newly diagnosed, with disease duration of less than 2 months. Patients with uncontrolled infections, other autoimmune diseases, pregnancy or lactation were excluded. Diagnoses were based on clinical symptoms, serum thyroxine and TRAb, thyroid ultrasound and orbital computed tomography. A first-round RT-PCR of the TCR CDR3 used the HTBI primer set with the Qiagen OneStep RT-PCR kit. Most expanded thyroid clonotypes (frequency above 0.001) were also detected in blood, suggesting blood repertoires may reflect thyroid immune responses. Ophthalmopathy was separated from stable hyperthyroidism by a 13 V-J signature model, with around 90% sensitivity and roughly 81% specificity obtained in cross-validation and 80%/75% obtained in testing. In validation, the model predicted progression to ophthalmopathy a median of approximately 6.3 months before onset, with roughly 70% sensitivity and roughly 79% specificity. To identify TCR V-J signatures that set the groups apart, the researchers used a discovery cohort of about a hundred patients, made up of 40 to 45 with Graves' ophthalmopathy and around 58 with stable Graves' hyperthyroidism. Prospective prediction of ophthalmopathy was tested in an independent validation cohort consisting of fewer than 20 hyperthyroidism patients and 15 to 17 patients who later progressed to ophthalmopathy. The 75 to 100 discovery patients were randomly split 7:3 into training and test sets. The study also compared thyroid tissue and blood T-cell repertoires from 6 or 7 Graves' hyperthyroidism patients. After blood sampling, hyperthyroidism patients were treated with methimazole at a starting dose of 30 mg daily, and ophthalmopathy patients were treated with high-dose intravenous methylprednisolone. Libraries were constructed in a second round of multiplex PCR, after which size selection and purification were performed. Sequencing of the libraries was done on an Illumina HiSeq2000 using paired-end 100 bp reads. SOAPnuke was used to process the raw data, removing reads that contained adapters or uncalled bases, had a mean Phred below 15, or lacked an exact match to the constant primer or identifier. COPE v1.2.5 was used to merge the high-quality paired reads, and each unique nucleotide sequence was defined as a clonotype. MiTCR v1.1 was used to align the clonotypes against IMGT TRBV, TRBD and TRBJ reference segments. Analysis was restricted to V-J combinations with a frequency above 0.0001, which covered about 99% of repertoires. The TCS score was defined as F50 (clonal expansion) divided by E x V (chaos), with BLOSUM62-based TCRdist calculated between CDR3 peptides within each V-J. Welch's t-statistics and random forest reduced 500 to 550 V-J features to some 14, which were used in a naive Bayes classifier (R e1071). Sample size was not statistically predetermined, and investigators were not blinded to group allocation. According to the paper, TCR Vbeta CDR3 sequencing was carried out on 120 to 150 peripheral blood samples, which came from about 45 ophthalmopathy, under 80 hyperthyroidism and about 17 progressor patients.

This receptor was taken from a woman in her twenties or thirties with Graves disease. Donor details come from another sample of the same person, matched by shared clones. The sequenced sample was peripheral blood mononuclear cells (PBMCs), obtained at new diagnosis, from a patient treated with antithyroid drugs. In this chain, TRBV11-3 is recombined with TRBJ2-3, with TRBD2 matching 10 junction bases. CDR3 reads: CASRRTSGGTDTQYF. The nucleotide sequence is given as TGTGCCAGCAGGCGGACTAGCGGTGGCACAGATACGCAGTATTTT.